Listed below are T cell receptor beta chains from one sample, sequenced in a study of T cell responses to AZD1222 COVID-19 vaccine. The repertoire was sequenced with immunoSEQ multiplex PCR; TCRdb's copy has only in-frame clones and lacks some. The data contain approximately 140,000 clones, roughly nine tenths of them singletons. The specimen comprised peripheral blood, sampled on day 0 of AZD1222 vaccination. The source of these receptors is an adult in good health. Both conserved end residues are part of each CDR3. Rows may omit the clone size; those that give it use once, few, many or a size class.

abundance: NA
j_gene: TRBJ1-5
v_gene: TRBV6-5
CDR3aa: CASLYSSNQPQHF

abundance: NA
j_gene: TRBJ2-6
v_gene: TRBV7-3
CDR3aa: CASSPNWSGGSTSGANVLTF

abundance: NA
j_gene: TRBJ1-4
v_gene: TRBV7-2
CDR3aa: CASHGDGEKLFF

abundance: NA
j_gene: TRBJ2-1
v_gene: TRBV19
CDR3aa: CASTAGGSIYNEQFF

abundance: NA
j_gene: TRBJ2-7
v_gene: TRBV6-2/TRBV6-3
CDR3aa: CASSGPDRPYEQYF

abundance: NA
j_gene: TRBJ1-3
v_gene: TRBV9
CDR3aa: CASSYADSSGNTIYF

abundance: NA
j_gene: TRBJ2-6
v_gene: TRBV5-5
CDR3aa: CASSLIGSGANVLTF

abundance: once
j_gene: TRBJ1-1
v_gene: TRBV9
CDR3aa: CASSARQGANTEAFF

abundance: NA
j_gene: TRBJ1-1
v_gene: TRBV7-9
CDR3aa: CASSLGRRVGTEAFF

abundance: NA
j_gene: TRBJ2-3
v_gene: TRBV9
CDR3aa: CASSVMDWGTDTQYF

abundance: NA
j_gene: TRBJ1-6
v_gene: TRBV28
CDR3aa: CASSLNRQPNSPLHF

abundance: NA
j_gene: TRBJ1-1
v_gene: TRBV5-6
CDR3aa: CASSLKGVNTEAFF

abundance: NA
j_gene: TRBJ1-1
v_gene: TRBV21-1
CDR3aa: CASSLKIWHTFEAFF

abundance: NA
j_gene: TRBJ2-1
v_gene: TRBV4-3
CDR3aa: CASSQNREEQFF

abundance: NA
j_gene: TRBJ2-2
v_gene: TRBV5-1
CDR3aa: CASSLQGGLPNTGELFF

abundance: NA
j_gene: TRBJ2-5
v_gene: TRBV7-2
CDR3aa: CASSLGGGAETQYF

abundance: NA
j_gene: TRBJ2-7
v_gene: TRBV4-1
CDR3aa: CASSQGGAYEQYF

abundance: NA
j_gene: TRBJ2-7
v_gene: TRBV5-4
CDR3aa: CASSPGLGEQYF

abundance: NA
j_gene: TRBJ2-3
v_gene: TRBV7-9
CDR3aa: CASSLSPGVDTQYF

abundance: few
j_gene: TRBJ1-1
v_gene: TRBV6-2/TRBV6-3
CDR3aa: CASSYIVGTAVMNTEAFF